The rows below give T cell receptor beta chains drawn from one sample of a study of PD-1 blockade in classical Hodgkin lymphoma. Produced via immunoSEQ multiplex PCR; TCRdb's table is partial and in-frame only. Of about 41,000 clones listed, more than 70% are singletons. The sample consisted of peripheral blood mononuclear cells (PBMCs), taken at baseline. These receptors came from a human donor with classical Hodgkin lymphoma. The CDR3 runs from the conserved cysteine through the conserved F or W. Each record gives: V gene, clone size, J gene, D gene, CDR3 protein, CDR3 DNA. A D gene is named only where the DNA matches it firmly. A row's size may be missing; if present it is once, few, many or a size class.

>TRBV27|NA|TRBJ1-5|TRBD1
CASSFQTGGNQPQHF
TGTGCCAGCAGTTTCCAGACAGGGGGCAATCAGCCCCAGCATTTT
>TRBV6-6|few|TRBJ1-1|NA
CASSYSRELNTEAFF
TGTGCCAGCAGTTACTCGAGGGAGCTGAACACTGAAGCTTTCTTT
>TRBV19|NA|TRBJ1-1|NA
CASSIKTGVTEAFF
TGTGCCAGTAGTATAAAGACGGGGGTGACGGAAGCTTTCTTT
>TRBV28|once|TRBJ1-1|NA
CASRLQIAEAFF
TGTGCCAGCAGACTCCAGATTGCTGAAGCTTTCTTT
>TRBV29-1|medium-sized|TRBJ1-3|NA
CSVAGIAGNTIYF
TGCAGCGTGGCAGGGATTGCTGGAAACACCATATATTTT
>TRBV28|few|TRBJ2-7|TRBD1
CASSPPRGPLLF
TGTGCCAGCAGCCCCCCCAGGGGGCCCCTTCTCTTC
>TRBV28|NA|TRBJ1-3|NA
CASSRTEIPNTIYF
TGTGCCAGCAGCCGTACAGAAATACCGAACACCATATATTTT
>TRBV7-3|NA|TRBJ2-1|TRBD2
CASSAPAGGKDNEQFF
TGTGCCAGCAGCGCCCCTGCGGGAGGGAAAGACAATGAGCAGTTCTTC
>TRBV30|NA|TRBJ1-3|NA
CAWSPPEWATSTIYF
TGTGCCTGGAGTCCTCCAGAGTGGGCCACGTCCACCATATATTTT
>TRBV7-9|NA|TRBJ1-1|NA
CASTQGSTEAFF
TGTGCCAGCACCCAGGGGAGCACTGAAGCTTTCTTT
>TRBV27|once|TRBJ2-3|NA
CASSLVADTQYF
TGTGCCAGCAGTTTAGTCGCAGATACGCAGTATTTT
>TRBV7-3|NA|TRBJ2-5|TRBD1
CASSSQGAGETQYF
TGTGCCAGCAGCTCCCAGGGGGCCGGTGAGACCCAGTACTTC
>TRBV27|once|TRBJ2-1|TRBD1
CASSSPRGRNEQFF
TGTGCCAGCAGTTCCCCCAGGGGGCGCAATGAGCAGTTCTTC
>TRBV5-8|once|TRBJ2-3|NA
CASSLGSGTDTQYF
TGTGCCAGCAGCCTCGGGAGTGGCACAGATACGCAGTATTTT
>TRBV19|medium-sized|TRBJ2-7|NA
CASSISRAYEQYF
TGTGCCAGTAGTATCTCCAGGGCTTACGAGCAGTACTTC
>TRBV28|NA|TRBJ1-3|NA
CASTRLNPSGNTIYF
TGTGCCAGCACACGCCTTAACCCGTCTGGAAACACCATATATTTT
>TRBV7-8|NA|TRBJ2-7|NA
CASSLTAAEYEQYF
TGTGCCAGCAGCTTAACGGCAGCGGAGTACGAGCAGTACTTC
>TRBV19|few|TRBJ2-1|NA
CASTQTGWNEQFF
TGTGCCAGTACCCAGACAGGCTGGAATGAGCAGTTCTTC
>TRBV11-2|few|TRBJ2-1|NA
CASTPNAGLEQFF
TGTGCCAGCACTCCTAACGCAGGGCTTGAGCAGTTCTTC
>TRBV27|NA|TRBJ2-7|NA
CASSIESSYEQYF
TGTGCCAGCAGTATCGAGAGCTCCTACGAGCAGTACTTC
>TRBV5-1|NA|TRBJ1-2|TRBD1
CASSWDRGNYGYTF
TGCGCCAGCAGCTGGGACAGGGGCAACTATGGCTACACCTTC
>TRBV18|few|TRBJ2-1|NA
CASSTESYNEQFF
TGTGCCAGCTCAACAGAGTCCTACAATGAGCAGTTCTTC
>TRBV27|NA|TRBJ1-1|NA
CASSPYRENTEAFF
TGTGCCAGCAGTCCTTACAGGGAGAACACTGAAGCTTTCTTT
>TRBV9|NA|TRBJ2-7|NA
CASEGAGPTYEQYF
TGTGCCAGCGAGGGGGCGGGACCCACCTACGAGCAGTACTTC
>TRBV6-5|NA|TRBJ1-2|NA
CASSYGPPMGYTF
TGTGCCAGCAGTTACGGACCACCGATGGGCTACACCTTC
>TRBV6-5|NA|TRBJ1-1|NA
CASTVTGDFNTEAFF
TGTGCCAGCACCGTTACCGGCGATTTTAACACTGAAGCTTTCTTT
>TRBV6-1|NA|TRBJ2-3|NA
CASRSTDTQYF
TGTGCCAGCAGAAGCACAGATACGCAGTATTTT
>TRBV29-1|NA|TRBJ1-1|NA
CSVIEHGLRRDTEAFF
TGCAGCGTTATCGAGCACGGGCTGAGGAGGGACACTGAAGCTTTCTTT
>TRBV6-6|NA|TRBJ1-6|NA
CASSHPTEFNSPLHF
TGTGCCAGCAGTCACCCCACAGAGTTTAATTCACCCCTCCACTTT
>TRBV28|NA|TRBJ2-4|TRBD1
CASSIGTAQLAKNIQYF
TGTGCCAGCAGTATCGGGACAGCTCAATTAGCCAAAAACATTCAGTACTTC
>TRBV5-1|NA|TRBJ2-2|TRBD2
CASGRIKQRDNTGELFF
TGCGCCAGCGGCCGGATCAAACAGCGGGATAACACCGGGGAGCTGTTTTTT